Each of the 11 T cell receptor beta chains below was sequenced from the same sample in a study of beta chain features in type 1 diabetes (dated by TCRdb to between 2018 and 2020). Study-level results and caveats: In all four CD4+ subsets, TCRB CDR3 length was moderately but significantly shorter in type 1 diabetes patients.

Which antigens these TCRs recognize remains unknown. Receptors were amplified or captured by the immunoSEQ multiplex PCR assay. The High Capacity cDNA Reverse Transcription Kit was used to reverse transcribe all of the isolated RNA, meaning that expressed TCRB transcripts were what got sequenced. The table comes from immuneACCESS by way of TCRdb, which keeps in-frame sequences with V and J called. Part of the clones is missing from these tables; in studies checked, under half for an unresolved V gene and the rest for unknown reasons. This sample comprises approximately 260,000 clones, around 25% of them detected only once. The ten largest clones take up about 0.011% of the sample. Sequencing was performed on naive CD4+ T cells from blood. Read against the paper, the sample's cell subset or site label means: true naive CD4+ T cells. The receptors here all came from a woman in her twenties or thirties with type 1 diabetes.

V usage is TRBV30 and J usage is TRBJ1-4; 8 positions match TRBD1. CDR3 length: 14 amino acids. V was clipped by 5 bases and J by 7 bases; unmatched bases: 9. CDR1 and CDR2 from the germline V gene are GTSNPN and SVGIG (reference sequence). The DNA of the CDR3 is TGTGCCTGGGGTAACGGACAGGGCGGTGAAAAACTGTTTTTT. Translation: CAWGNGQGGEKLFF.

The V gene is TRBV25-1, the J gene TRBJ2-3; 7 nucleotides line up with TRBD2. CDR3 length: 16 residues. Trimming at V came to 4 bases and at J to 1 base, leaving 8 bases not matched to a gene. The germline gives CDR1 MGHDK, CDR2 SYGVNS. CDR3 region: CASSAHRGEGTDTQYF. DNA for the CDR3: TGTGCCAGCAGTGCTCACCGGGGGGAAGGCACAGATACGCAGTATTTT.

The J gene is TRBJ2-3, the V gene TRBV2, with 9 bases matching TRBD2. This CDR3 has 15 residues. V was clipped by 6 bases and J by 3 bases; unmatched bases: 7. Germline V gene lookup returns CDR1 SNHLY and CDR2 FYNNEI. CDR3 residues: CASRMRLAGTDTQYF. The CDR3 DNA reads as TGTGCCAGCAGGATGAGGCTAGCGGGGACAGATACGCAGTATTTT. The full variable domain, its missing parts supplied by reference TRBV2 and TRBJ2-3, is EPEVTQTPSHQVTQMGQEVILRCVPISNHLYFYWYRQILGQKVEFLVSFYNNEISEKSEIFDDQFSVERPDGSNFTLKIRSTKLEDSAMYFCASRMRLAGTDTQYFGPGTRLTVL.

The chain has TRBV6-5 and TRBJ2-5; 9 nucleotides agree with TRBD1. The CDR3 extends over 15 amino acids. Trimming at V came to 2 bases and at J to 5 bases, leaving 6 bases not matched to a gene. The V gene's germline CDR1 is MNHEY and CDR2 SVGAGI. CDR3 nucleotides: TGTGCCAGCAGTTACGGGGACAGGGCCAAGGAGACCCAGTACTTC. Its protein product is CASSYGDRAKETQYF.

This clone has more than one count but fewer than ten. The chain employs TRBV4-1 and TRBJ2-3; TRBD1 agrees at 8 bases. Germline V gene data show CDR1 as MGHRA and CDR2 as YSYEKL. V shed 2 bases and J 2 bases; nucleotides not matched to a gene: 3. This CDR3 comprises 15 residues. The CDR3 region has the DNA TGCGCCAGCAGCCAACGGACAGGGTTCACAGATACGCAGTATTTT. It yields the protein CASSQRTGFTDTQYF.

The J gene is TRBJ1-1, the V gene TRBV6-6; D remains ambiguous. This CDR3 region has 12 residues. The V gene's germline CDR1 is MNHNY and CDR2 SVGAGI (reference sequence). V was shortened by 5 bases and J by 1 base, with 5 bases between the two germline ends. The CDR3 loop reads CASSKQNTEAFF. The CDR3, as DNA: TGTGCCAGCAGTAAACAGAACACTGAAGCTTTCTTT.

This clone has only a few counts. The chain couples TRBV29-1 to TRBJ1-5; a weak D match, TRBD1 (5 bases). Germline lookup yields CDR1 SQVTM and CDR2 ANQGSEA. The CDR3 is 15 residues long. V lost 4 bases and J lost 1, with 14 bases in between. This chain's CDR3 is CSVASGQGSNQPQHF. The DNA of the CDR3 is TGCAGCGTTGCGTCGGGTCAGGGAAGCAATCAGCCCCAGCATTTT.

The V gene is TRBV15, the J gene TRBJ2-2; TRBD2 matches 9 bases. Germline V gene sequence: CDR1 LNHNV, CDR2 YYDKDF (reference sequence). With V trimmed by 1 base and J by 7 bases, 7 bases remained unmatched. CDR3 length equals 16 residues. The DNA for the CDR3 is TGTGCCACCAGCAGAGGCTGGGGACTAGCTGGCGGGGAGCTGTTTTTT. This translates into CATSRGWGLAGGELFF.

This clone was seen a few times. The rearrangement joins TRBV4-1 to TRBJ2-2; TRBD1 matches 9 bases. The germline V gene encodes CDR1 MGHRA and CDR2 YSYEKL. V was clipped by 4 bases and J by 6 bases; unmatched bases: 6. This CDR3 has 15 amino acids. CDR3 in amino acids: CASSLRDRDAGELFF. The CDR3 DNA reads TGCGCCAGCAGCCTACGGGACAGGGACGCCGGGGAGCTGTTTTTT.

This clone was picked up a small number of times. The chain combines TRBV9 with TRBJ2-5; TRBD2 matches 9 bases. CDR1 and CDR2 from the germline V gene are SGDLS and YYNGEE. The CDR3 sequence is 18 residues long. Losses at the gene ends were 0 bases for V and 5 bases for J; bases not matched to a gene: 14. This CDR3 reads CASSVGAGGLALGETQYF. In nucleotides, the CDR3 is TGTGCCAGCAGCGTAGGCGCAGGGGGACTAGCCCTCGGTGAGACCCAGTACTTC. Full variable domain (outside the CDR3, taken from reference TRBV9 and TRBJ2-5): DSGVTQTPKHLITATGQRVTLRCSPRSGDLSVYWYQQSLDQGLQFLIQYYNGEERAKGNILERFSAQQFPDLHSELNLSSLELGDSALYFCASSVGAGGLALGETQYFGPGTRLLVL.

This clone was recorded a few times. The gene calls are TRBV7-2 and TRBJ2-1; possible D gene TRBD2, 5 bases. This CDR3 region has 12 residues. Trimming removed 2 bases at V and 10 bases at J, with 9 bases between. Germline V gives CDR1 SGHTA, CDR2 FQGNSA. The CDR3 bases are TGTGCCAGCAGCTTATTCCGGGGAGAGCAGTTCTTC. Its protein is CASSLFRGEQFF.